This T cell receptor (beta chain) was recorded in a study of Ad26.COV2.S vaccination and SARS-CoV-2 variants (dated by TCRdb to about 2021). General notes on the study: Donors in the vaccine arm were drawn from COV1001, a multicentre, randomized, double-blind, placebo-controlled phase I-IIa trial testing Ad26.COV2.S in healthy adults. TCRbeta repertoire sequencing served as the tool for gauging how specific and how broad the SARS-CoV-2-reactive T cell receptors were following Ad26.COV2.S vaccination. Throughout the experiments and outcome assessment, investigators stayed blinded to trial group allocation. Dosing of Ad26.COV2.S was intramuscular, at either 5x10^10 or 1x10^11 viral particles, delivered as one shot or as two shots spaced 56 days apart. The TCR-sequenced set comprised around 32 samples: roughly 19 Ad26.COV2.S vaccine recipients, 5 placebo recipients and 8 SARS-CoV-2 convalescent individuals. Trial participants were randomized into five groups of five: low-dose or high-dose Ad26.COV2.S given once or twice, or placebo on both occasions. The research as a whole found: After vaccination, substantial breadth of spike-specific CD8+ and CD4+ T cell responses was reported. Compared with placebo recipients, Ad26.COV2.S recipients showed higher spike-specific TCR breadth (P = 0.0014). Vaccine and placebo recipients had similar non-spike TCR breadth, a finding consistent with the vaccine containing only spike. The study lacked the statistical power to compare responses across vaccine doses or regimens. According to the authors, total T cell responses may have been underestimated by the TCR breadth and depth analyses.

The treatment or condition label, read with the paper, signifies: roughly 20 received Ad26.COV2.S at low or high dose, single or two shots; about 5 received placebo; per-sample allocation not given. Repertoires of vaccine and placebo recipients were sequenced from samples taken on day 63 after the first injection. Between 29 July and 7 August 2020, Cohort 1b enrolled about 27 adults aged 18-55 years at one site in Boston, USA. Ad26.COV2.S was a replication-incompetent adenovirus type 26 vector that expressed a prefusion-stabilized SARS-CoV-2 spike protein derived from the original Wuhan strain. As to this clone: The antigen it recognizes is unknown. No quality values exist for individual bases; no much larger clone is one base distant.

The immunoSEQ Assay was used to sequence TCRbeta CDR3 regions. After extraction, genomic DNA underwent amplification by bias-controlled multiplex PCR, followed by high-throughput sequencing. From the authors' description of their analysis: To quantify the absolute abundance of every unique TCRbeta CDR3 region, sequences were collapsed and filtered. T cell fraction was estimated by normalization of TCRbeta template counts to usable DNA, with usable DNA being measured through amplification of reference genes present in all nucleated cells. Repertoire TCRs were annotated as SARS-CoV-2-specific when V gene, CDR3 amino acid sequence and J gene were exactly matched to a known reactive TCR set. MIRA supplied the reference SARS-CoV-2 TCR set, which was filtered for enrichment in COVID-19-positive ImmuneCODE repertoires so that public or cross-reactive TCRs were removed. Using the MIRA antigens, annotated TCRs were further analysed by specific ORF or by position within an ORF. Breadth was defined as the number of annotated unique rearrangements divided by the total number of unique productive rearrangements, and depth was defined as the summed frequency of the annotated unique rearrangements. TCR breadth was compared between groups using two-sided Wilcoxon rank-sum tests. Imported from immuneACCESS, the table was reduced by TCRdb to in-frame sequences with V and J called. These copies leave out some clones; in studies compared against another copy, an unresolved V gene accounts for under half, and the cause of the remainder is not known. The V and J calls and clone size are taken from that table; D and trimming were inferred from the DNA. For this sample there are about 420,000 clones; roughly 88% appear just once. In total, the top ten clones hold approximately 4% of the sample.

This sample comprised peripheral blood, obtained in a trial of Ad26.COV2.S vaccine versus placebo. The clonotype originates from a person aged 18-65 years who received the Ad26.COV2.S COVID-19 vaccine or a placebo.

The nucleotide sequence is given as TGTGCCAGCAGCCGTTCGCCGGGGCGGGGGGGTGATGAGCAGTTCTTC. Translated, it reads CASSRSPGRGGDEQFF. Recombination linked TRBV11-3 to TRBJ2-1, with 9 junctional bases fitting TRBD2. After removal of 5 bases from V and 8 bases from J, the junction retains 13 bases not matched to a gene. From cysteine to phenylalanine, the CDR3 is 16 amino acids long. The only DNA kept is the CDR3, 48 bases in frame from the first base. Per the germline V gene, SGHNT is the CDR1 and YENEEA is the CDR2.